This TCR beta chain was identified during a study of metastatic and nonmetastatic thyroid tumors. The study, taken as a whole, reports: Compared with benign nodules, malignant thyroid tumors were reported to have significantly higher TCR beta diversity in both blood and tumor.

V lost 4 bases to trimming and J lost 5 bases; unmatched junction nucleotides: 10. The CDR3 sequence is 15 residues long. CDR1 is SGHAT, CDR2 FQNNGV, per germline. This clone has at least ten counts. Its cognate antigen is unknown. Among the patients, none had received any treatment before thyroid surgery. TCRdb re-clonotyped the PCR reads through MiXCR. This sample yields roughly 40,000 clones, of which about 17% are seen a single time; 8% to 10% belongs to the top ten. This TCR was sampled from a female donor with papillary thyroid cancer or a benign thyroid nodule (not recorded which). Some clones in this sample may be carry-over from other donors' samples. Sequencing input: tumor tissue. The chain recombines TRBV11-2 with TRBJ2-7, with 8 nucleotides matching TRBD1. The CDR3: CASSSHGQGGNEQYF. CDR3 bases: TGTGCCAGCAGCTCCCATGGACAGGGCGGTAACGAGCAGTACTTC.